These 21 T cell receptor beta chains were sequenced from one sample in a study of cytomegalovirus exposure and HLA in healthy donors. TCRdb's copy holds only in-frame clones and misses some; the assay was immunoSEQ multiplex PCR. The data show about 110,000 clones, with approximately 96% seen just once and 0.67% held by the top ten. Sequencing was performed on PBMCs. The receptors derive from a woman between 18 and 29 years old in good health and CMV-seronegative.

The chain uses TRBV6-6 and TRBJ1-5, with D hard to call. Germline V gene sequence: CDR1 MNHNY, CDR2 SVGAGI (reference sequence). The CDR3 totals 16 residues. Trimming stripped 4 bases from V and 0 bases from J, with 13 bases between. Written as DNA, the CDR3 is TGTGCCAGCAGTTGGTCTGGTTTAGATAGCAATCAGCCCCAGCATTTT. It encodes CASSWSGLDSNQPQHF.

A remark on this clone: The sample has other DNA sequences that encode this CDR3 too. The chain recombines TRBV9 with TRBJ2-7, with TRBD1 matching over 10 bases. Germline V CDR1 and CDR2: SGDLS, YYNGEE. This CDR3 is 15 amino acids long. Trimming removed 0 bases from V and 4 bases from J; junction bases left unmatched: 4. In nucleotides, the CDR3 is TGTGCCAGCAGCGTAGGAGGGACAGGGGTTTACGAGCAGTACTTC. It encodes CASSVGGTGVYEQYF.

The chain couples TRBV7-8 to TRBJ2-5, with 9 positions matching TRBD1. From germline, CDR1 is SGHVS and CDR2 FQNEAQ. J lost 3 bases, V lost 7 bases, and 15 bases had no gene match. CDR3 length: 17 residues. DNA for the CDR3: TGTGCCAGCATGTCCCCGTCCGGGACAGGGACTAAAGAGACCCAGTACTTC. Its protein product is CASMSPSGTGTKETQYF.

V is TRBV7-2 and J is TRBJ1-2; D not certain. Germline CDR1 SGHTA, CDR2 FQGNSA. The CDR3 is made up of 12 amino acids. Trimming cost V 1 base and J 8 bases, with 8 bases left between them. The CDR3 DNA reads TGTGCCAGCAGCTTAGAAACGCGGGGCTACACCTTC. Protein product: CASSLETRGYTF.

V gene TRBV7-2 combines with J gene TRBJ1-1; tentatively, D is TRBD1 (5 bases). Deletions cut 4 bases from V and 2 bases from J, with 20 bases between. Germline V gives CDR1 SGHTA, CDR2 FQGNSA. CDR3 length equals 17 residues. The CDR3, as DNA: TGTGCCAGCAGCTCCCATCGGGGGGTTCGGCTTAACACTGAAGCTTTCTTT. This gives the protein CASSSHRGVRLNTEAFF.

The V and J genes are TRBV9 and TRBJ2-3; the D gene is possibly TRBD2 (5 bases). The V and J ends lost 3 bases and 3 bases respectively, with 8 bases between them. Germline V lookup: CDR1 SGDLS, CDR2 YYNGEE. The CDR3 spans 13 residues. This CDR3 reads CASSAGNTDTQYF. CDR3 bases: TGTGCCAGCAGCGCCGGGAATACAGATACGCAGTATTTT.

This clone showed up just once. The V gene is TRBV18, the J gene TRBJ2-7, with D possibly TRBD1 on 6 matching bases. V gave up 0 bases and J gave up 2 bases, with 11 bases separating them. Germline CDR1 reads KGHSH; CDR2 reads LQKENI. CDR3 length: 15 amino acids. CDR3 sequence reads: CASSPPDRNPYEQYF. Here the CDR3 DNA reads TGTGCCAGCTCACCACCGGACAGAAACCCCTACGAGCAGTACTTC. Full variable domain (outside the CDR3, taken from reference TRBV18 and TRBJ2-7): NAGVMQNPRHLVRRRGQEARLRCSPMKGHSHVYWYRQLPEEGLKFMVYLQKENIIDESGMPKERFSAEFPKEGPSILRIQQVVRGDSAAYFCASSPPDRNPYEQYFGPGTRLTVT.

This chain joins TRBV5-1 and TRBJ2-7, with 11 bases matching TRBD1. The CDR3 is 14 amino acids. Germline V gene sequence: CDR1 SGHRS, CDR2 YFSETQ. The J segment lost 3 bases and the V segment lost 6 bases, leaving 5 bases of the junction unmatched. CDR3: CASTRTGGNYEQYF. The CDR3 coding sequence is TGCGCCAGCACTCGGACAGGGGGCAACTACGAGCAGTACTTC.

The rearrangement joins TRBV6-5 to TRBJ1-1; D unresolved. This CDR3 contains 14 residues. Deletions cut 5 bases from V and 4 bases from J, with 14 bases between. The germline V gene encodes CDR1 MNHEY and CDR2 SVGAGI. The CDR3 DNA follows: TGTGCCAGCAGTCCTCCCATGCGGAGCACTGAAGCTTTCTTT. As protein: CASSPPMRSTEAFF.

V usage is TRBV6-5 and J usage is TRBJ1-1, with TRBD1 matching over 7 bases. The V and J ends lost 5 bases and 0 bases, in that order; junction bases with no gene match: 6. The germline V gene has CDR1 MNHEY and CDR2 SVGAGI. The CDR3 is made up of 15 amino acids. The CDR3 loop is CASSRRQGLNTEAFF. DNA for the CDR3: TGTGCCAGCAGTCGACGACAGGGCTTGAACACTGAAGCTTTCTTT.

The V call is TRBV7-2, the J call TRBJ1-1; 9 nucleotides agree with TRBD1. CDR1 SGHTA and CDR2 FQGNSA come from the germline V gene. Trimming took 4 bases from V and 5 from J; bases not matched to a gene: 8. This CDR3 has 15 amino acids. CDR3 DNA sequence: TGTGCCAGCAGCTCCTCGACAGGGGGTTTAACTGAAGCTTTCTTT. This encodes CASSSSTGGLTEAFF. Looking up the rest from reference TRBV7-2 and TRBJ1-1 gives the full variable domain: GAGVSQSPSNKVTEKGKDVELRCDPISGHTALYWYRQSLGQGLEFLIYFQGNSAPDKSGLPSDRFSAERTGGSVSTLTIQRTQQEDSAVYLCASSSSTGGLTEAFFGQGTRLTVV.

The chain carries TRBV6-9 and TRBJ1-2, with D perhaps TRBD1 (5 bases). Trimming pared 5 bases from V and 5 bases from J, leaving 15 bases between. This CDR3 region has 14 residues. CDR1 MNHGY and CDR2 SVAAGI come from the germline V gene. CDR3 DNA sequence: TGTGCCAGCAGTCAACAGGCTTTCCCGTATGGCTACACCTTC. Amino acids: CASSQQAFPYGYTF.

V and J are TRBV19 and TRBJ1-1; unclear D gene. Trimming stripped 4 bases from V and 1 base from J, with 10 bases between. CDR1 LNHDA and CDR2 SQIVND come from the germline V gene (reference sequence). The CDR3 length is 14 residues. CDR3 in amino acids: CASSTRTPNTEAFF. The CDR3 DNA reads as TGTGCCAGTAGTACAAGGACTCCGAACACTGAAGCTTTCTTT.

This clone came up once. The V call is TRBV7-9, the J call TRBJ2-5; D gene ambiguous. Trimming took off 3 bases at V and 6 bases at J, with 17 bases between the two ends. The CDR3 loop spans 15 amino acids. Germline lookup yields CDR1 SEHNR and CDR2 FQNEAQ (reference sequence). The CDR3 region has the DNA TGTGCCAGCAGCTTCCCCCGTTACACCAGAAAGACCCAGTACTTC. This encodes CASSFPRYTRKTQYF.

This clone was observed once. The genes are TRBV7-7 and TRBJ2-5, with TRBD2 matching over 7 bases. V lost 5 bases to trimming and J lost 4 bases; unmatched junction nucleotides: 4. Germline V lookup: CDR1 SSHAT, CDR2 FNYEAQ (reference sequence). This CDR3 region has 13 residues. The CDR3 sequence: CASSPGTTETQYF. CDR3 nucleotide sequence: TGTGCCAGCAGCCCCGGGACTACAGAGACCCAGTACTTC.

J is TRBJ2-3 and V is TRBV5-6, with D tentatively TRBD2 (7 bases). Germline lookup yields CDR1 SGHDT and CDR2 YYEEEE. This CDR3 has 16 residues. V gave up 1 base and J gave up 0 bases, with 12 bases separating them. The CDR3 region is CASSLPRGASTDTQYF. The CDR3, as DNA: TGTGCCAGCAGCTTGCCACGGGGGGCTAGCACAGATACGCAGTATTTT.

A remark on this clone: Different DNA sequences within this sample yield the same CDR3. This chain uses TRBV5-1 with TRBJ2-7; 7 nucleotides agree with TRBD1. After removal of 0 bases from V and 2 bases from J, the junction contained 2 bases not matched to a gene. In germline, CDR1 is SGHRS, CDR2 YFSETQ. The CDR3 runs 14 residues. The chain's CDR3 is CASSLGDRAYEQYF. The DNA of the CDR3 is TGCGCCAGCAGCTTGGGTGACAGGGCCTACGAGCAGTACTTC.

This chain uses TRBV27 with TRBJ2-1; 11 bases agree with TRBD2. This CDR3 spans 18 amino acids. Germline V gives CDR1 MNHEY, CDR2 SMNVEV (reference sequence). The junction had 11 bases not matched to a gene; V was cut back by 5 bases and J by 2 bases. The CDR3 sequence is CASSRRPLLAGAYNEQFF. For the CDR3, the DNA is TGTGCCAGCAGTCGCAGGCCTCTACTAGCGGGAGCCTACAATGAGCAGTTCTTC.

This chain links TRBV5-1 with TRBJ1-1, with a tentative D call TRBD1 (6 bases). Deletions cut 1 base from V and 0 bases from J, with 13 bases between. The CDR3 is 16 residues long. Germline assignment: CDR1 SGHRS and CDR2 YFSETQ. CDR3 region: CASSLTTGTMNTEAFF. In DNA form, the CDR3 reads TGCGCCAGCAGCTTGACGACAGGCACAATGAACACTGAAGCTTTCTTT.

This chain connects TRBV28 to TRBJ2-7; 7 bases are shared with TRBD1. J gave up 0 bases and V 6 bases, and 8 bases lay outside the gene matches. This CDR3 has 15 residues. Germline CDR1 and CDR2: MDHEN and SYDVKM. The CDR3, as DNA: TGTGCCAGCAGCATAGGGGGCATGGACTCCTACGAGCAGTACTTC. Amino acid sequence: CASSIGGMDSYEQYF.

This CDR3 is CASSPSTDTQYF. CDR3 DNA sequence: TGCGCCAGCAGCCCGAGCACAGATACGCAGTATTTT. The chain has TRBV5-1 and TRBJ2-3; D is unresolved. The CDR3 is 12 amino acids. Germline values: CDR1 SGHRS, CDR2 YFSETQ. Trimming pared 4 bases from V and 0 bases from J, leaving 3 bases between.